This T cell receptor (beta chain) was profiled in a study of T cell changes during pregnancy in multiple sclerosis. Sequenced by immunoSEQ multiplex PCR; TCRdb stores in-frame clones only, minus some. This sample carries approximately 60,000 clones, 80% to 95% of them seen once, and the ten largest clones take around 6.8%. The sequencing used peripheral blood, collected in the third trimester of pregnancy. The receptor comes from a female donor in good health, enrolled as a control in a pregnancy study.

The CDR3 DNA follows: TGCGCCAGCAGCCAGCGAGGAGTAAGCGGGGAAGCTTTCTTT. Its protein product is CASSQRGVSGEAFF. The chain combines TRBV4-3 with TRBJ1-1, with no clear D. This CDR3 has 14 amino acids. Trimming left V 3 bases short and J 8 bases short, with 16 bases between. Germline values: CDR1 LGHNA, CDR2 YSLEER.